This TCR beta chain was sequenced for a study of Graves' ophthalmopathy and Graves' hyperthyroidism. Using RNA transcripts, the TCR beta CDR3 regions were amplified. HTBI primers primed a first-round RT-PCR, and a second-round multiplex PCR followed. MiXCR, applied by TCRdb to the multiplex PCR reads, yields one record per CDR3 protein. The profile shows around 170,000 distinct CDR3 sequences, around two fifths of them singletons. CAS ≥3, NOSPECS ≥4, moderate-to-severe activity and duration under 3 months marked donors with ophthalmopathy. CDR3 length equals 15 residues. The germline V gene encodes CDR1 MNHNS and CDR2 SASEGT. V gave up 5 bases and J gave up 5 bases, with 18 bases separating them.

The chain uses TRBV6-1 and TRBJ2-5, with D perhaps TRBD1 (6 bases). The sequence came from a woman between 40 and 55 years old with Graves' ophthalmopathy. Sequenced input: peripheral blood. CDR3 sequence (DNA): TGTGCCAGCAGTCCTTACAAGGGGGACGGTGAGACCCAGTACTTC. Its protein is CASSPYKGDGETQYF.